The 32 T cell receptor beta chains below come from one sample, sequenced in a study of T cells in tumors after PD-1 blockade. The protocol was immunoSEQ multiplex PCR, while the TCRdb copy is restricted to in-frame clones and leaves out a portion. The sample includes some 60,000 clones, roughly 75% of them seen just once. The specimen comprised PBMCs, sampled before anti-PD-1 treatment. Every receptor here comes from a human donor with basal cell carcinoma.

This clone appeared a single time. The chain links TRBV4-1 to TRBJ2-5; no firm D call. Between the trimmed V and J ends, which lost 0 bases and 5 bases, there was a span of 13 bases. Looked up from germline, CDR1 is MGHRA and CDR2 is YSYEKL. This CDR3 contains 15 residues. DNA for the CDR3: TGCGCCAGCAGCCAAGATCAGCTAGTGGGGGAGACCCAGTACTTC. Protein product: CASSQDQLVGETQYF.

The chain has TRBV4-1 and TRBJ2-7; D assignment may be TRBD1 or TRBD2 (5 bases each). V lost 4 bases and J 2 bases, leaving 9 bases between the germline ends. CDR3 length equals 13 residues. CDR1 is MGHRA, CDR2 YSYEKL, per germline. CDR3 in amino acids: CASSRGSAYEQYF. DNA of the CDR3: TGCGCCAGCAGCCGGGGGTCCGCCTACGAGCAGTACTTC.

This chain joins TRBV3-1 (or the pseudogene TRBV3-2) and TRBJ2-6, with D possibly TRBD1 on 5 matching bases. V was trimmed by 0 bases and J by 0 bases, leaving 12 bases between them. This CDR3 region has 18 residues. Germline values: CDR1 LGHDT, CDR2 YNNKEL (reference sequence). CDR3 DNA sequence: TGTGCCAGCAGCCAAGATTATTCAGGGTTCTCTGGGGCCAACGTCCTGACTTTC. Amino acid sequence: CASSQDYSGFSGANVLTF.

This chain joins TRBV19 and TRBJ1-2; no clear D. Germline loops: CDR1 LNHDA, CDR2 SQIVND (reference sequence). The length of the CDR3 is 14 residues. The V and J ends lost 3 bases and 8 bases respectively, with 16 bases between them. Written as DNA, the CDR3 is TGTGCCAGTAGTATGGAACCGGGTGCGTACGGCTACACCTTC. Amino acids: CASSMEPGAYGYTF.

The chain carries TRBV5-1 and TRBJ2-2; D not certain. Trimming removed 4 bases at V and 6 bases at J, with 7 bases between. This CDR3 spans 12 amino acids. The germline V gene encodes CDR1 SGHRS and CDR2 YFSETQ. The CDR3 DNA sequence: TGCGCCAGCAGCCCAGGTCCCGGGGAGCTGTTTTTT. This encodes CASSPGPGELFF.

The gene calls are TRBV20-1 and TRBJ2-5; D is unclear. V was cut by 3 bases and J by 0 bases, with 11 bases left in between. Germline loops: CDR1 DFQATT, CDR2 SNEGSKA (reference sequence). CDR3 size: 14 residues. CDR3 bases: TGCAGTGCTAGTCGCACATACAACCAAGAGACCCAGTACTTC. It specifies CSASRTYNQETQYF.

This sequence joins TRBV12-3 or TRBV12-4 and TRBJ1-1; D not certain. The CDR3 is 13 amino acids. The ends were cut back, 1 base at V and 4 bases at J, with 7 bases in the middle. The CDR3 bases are TGTGCCAGCAGTTTAGGTTCCTTCACTGAAGCTTTCTTT. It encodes CASSLGSFTEAFF.

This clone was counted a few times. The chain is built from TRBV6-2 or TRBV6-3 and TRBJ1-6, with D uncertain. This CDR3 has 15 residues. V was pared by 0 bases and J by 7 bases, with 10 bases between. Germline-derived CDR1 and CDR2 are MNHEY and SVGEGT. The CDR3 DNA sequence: TGTGCCAGCAGTTACTCGAAAAGGGCGAATTCACCCCTCCACTTT. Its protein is CASSYSKRANSPLHF.

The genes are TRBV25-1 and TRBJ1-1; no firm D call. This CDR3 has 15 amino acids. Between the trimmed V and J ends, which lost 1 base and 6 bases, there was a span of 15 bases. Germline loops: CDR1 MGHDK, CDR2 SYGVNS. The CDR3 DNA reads TGTGCCAGCAGTGAATTTGGCGGCGAGGCTTCTGAAGCTTTCTTT. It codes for CASSEFGGEASEAFF.

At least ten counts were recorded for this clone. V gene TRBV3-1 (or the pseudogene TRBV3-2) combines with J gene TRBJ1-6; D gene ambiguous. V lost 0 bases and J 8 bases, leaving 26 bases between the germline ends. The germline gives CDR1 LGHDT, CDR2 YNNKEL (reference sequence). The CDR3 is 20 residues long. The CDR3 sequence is CASSQDSPSWGDTADSPLHF. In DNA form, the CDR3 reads TGTGCCAGCAGCCAAGATTCCCCGTCCTGGGGAGATACTGCCGATTCACCCCTCCACTTT.

CDR3 DNA sequence: TGTGCCATCAGGAAACTCAGTGCAGGTCCCTACGAGCAGTACTTC. Residues: CAIRKLSAGPYEQYF. The V gene is TRBV10-3, the J gene TRBJ2-7; D is uncertain. The germline CDR1 and CDR2 sequences are ENHRY and SYGVKD. V lost 6 bases, J lost 2 bases, and 17 bases lay in between. The CDR3 contains 15 residues.

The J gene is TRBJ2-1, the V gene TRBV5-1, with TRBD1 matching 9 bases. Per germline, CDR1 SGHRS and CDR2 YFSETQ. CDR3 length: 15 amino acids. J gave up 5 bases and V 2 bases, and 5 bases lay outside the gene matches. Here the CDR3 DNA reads TGCGCCAGCAGCTTATCCGGGACAGGGCACAATGAGCAGTTCTTC. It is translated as CASSLSGTGHNEQFF.

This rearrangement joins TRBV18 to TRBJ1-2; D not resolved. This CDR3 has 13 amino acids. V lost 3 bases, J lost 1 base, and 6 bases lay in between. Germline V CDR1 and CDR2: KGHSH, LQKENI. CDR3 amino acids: CASSPKINYGYTF. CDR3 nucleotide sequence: TGTGCCAGCTCACCCAAGATTAACTATGGCTACACCTTC.

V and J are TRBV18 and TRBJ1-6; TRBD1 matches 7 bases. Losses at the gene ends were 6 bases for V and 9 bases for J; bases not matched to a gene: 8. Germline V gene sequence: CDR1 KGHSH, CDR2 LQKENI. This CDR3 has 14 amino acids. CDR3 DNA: TGTGCCAGCTCGTCCGACAGGGAGGTTTCACCCCTCCACTTT. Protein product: CASSSDREVSPLHF. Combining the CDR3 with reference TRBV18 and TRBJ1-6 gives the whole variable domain NAGVMQNPRHLVRRRGQEARLRCSPMKGHSHVYWYRQLPEEGLKFMVYLQKENIIDESGMPKERFSAEFPKEGPSILRIQQVVRGDSAAYFCASSSDREVSPLHFGNGTRLTVT.

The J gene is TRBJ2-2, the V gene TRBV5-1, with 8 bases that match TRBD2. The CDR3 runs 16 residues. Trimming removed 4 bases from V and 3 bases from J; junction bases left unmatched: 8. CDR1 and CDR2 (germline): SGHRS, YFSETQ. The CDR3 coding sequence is TGCGCCAGCAGCCTACGGAAAGCGGGGGACACCGGGGAGCTGTTTTTT. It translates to CASSLRKAGDTGELFF.

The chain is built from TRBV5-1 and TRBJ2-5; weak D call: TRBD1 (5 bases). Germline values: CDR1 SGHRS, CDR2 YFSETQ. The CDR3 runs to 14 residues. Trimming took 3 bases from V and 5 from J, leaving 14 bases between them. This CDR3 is CASSSWQGSETQYF. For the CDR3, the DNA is TGCGCCAGCAGCTCTTGGCAGGGATCCGAGACCCAGTACTTC.

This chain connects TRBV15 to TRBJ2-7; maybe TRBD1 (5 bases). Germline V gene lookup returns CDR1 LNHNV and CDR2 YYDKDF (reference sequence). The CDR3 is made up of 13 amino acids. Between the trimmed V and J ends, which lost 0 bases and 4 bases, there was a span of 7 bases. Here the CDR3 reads CATSRDTGYEQYF. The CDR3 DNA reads TGTGCCACCAGCAGAGACACAGGTTACGAGCAGTACTTC.

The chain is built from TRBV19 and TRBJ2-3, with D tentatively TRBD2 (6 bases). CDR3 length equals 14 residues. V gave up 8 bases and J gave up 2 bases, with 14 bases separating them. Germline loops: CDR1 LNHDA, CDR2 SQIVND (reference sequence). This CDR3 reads CASADLAYTDTQYF. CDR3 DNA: TGTGCCAGTGCAGACCTAGCGTACACAGATACGCAGTATTTT.

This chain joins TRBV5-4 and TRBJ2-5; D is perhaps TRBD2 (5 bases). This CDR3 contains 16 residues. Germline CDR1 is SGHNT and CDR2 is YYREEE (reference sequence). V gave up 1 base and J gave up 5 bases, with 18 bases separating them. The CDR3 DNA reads TGTGCCAGCAGCTTGCTTCTAGCAGCGACAATTGAGACCCAGTACTTC. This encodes CASSLLLAATIETQYF.

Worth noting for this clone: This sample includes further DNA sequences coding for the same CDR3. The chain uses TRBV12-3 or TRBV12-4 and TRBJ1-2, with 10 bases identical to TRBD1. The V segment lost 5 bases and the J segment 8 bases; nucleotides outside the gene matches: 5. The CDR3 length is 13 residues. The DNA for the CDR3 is TGTGCCAGCAGTCCCGGGACAGGGGACGGCTACACCTTC. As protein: CASSPGTGDGYTF.

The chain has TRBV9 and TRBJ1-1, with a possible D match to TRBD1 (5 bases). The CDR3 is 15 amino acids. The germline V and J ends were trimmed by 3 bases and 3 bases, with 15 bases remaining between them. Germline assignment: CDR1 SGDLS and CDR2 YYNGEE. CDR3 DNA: TGTGCCAGCAGCGGAAACGCCGGGACCCACACTGAAGCTTTCTTT. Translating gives CASSGNAGTHTEAFF.

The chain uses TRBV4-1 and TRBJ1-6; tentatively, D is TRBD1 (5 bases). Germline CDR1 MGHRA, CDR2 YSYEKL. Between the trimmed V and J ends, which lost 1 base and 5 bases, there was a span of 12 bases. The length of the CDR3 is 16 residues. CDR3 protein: CASSQGRQRDNSPLHF. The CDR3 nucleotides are TGCGCCAGCAGCCAAGGGAGACAGCGTGATAATTCACCCCTCCACTTT.

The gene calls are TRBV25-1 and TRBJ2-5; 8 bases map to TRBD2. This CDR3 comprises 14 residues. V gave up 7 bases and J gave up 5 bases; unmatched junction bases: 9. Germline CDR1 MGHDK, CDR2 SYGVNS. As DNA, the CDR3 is TGTGCCAGCACCCGGGGGGGGGCGCGGGAGACCCAGTACTTC. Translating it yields CASTRGGARETQYF.

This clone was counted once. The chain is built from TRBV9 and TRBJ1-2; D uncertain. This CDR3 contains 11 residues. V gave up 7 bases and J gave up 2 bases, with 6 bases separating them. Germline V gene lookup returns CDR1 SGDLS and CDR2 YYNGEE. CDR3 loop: CASRQNYGYTF. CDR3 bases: TGTGCCAGCCGACAAAACTATGGCTACACCTTC.

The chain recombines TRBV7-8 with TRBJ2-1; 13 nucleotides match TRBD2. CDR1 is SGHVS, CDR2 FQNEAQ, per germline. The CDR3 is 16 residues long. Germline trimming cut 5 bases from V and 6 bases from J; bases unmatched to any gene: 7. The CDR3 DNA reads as TGTGCCAGCAGCAGAACCGGGACTAGCGGGGCCAATGAGCAGTTCTTC. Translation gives CASSRTGTSGANEQFF.

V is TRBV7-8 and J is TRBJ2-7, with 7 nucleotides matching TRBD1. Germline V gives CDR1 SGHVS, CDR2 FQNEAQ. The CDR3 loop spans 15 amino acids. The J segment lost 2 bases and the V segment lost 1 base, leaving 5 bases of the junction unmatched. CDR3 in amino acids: CASSLEGTDTYEQYF. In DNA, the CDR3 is TGTGCCAGCAGCTTAGAGGGGACAGATACCTACGAGCAGTACTTC.

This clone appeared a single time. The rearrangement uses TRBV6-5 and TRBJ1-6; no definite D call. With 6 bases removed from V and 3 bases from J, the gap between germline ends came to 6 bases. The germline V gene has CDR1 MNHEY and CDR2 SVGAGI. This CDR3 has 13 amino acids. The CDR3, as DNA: TGTGCCAGCAGGACGGTCTATAATTCACCCCTCCACTTT. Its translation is CASRTVYNSPLHF.

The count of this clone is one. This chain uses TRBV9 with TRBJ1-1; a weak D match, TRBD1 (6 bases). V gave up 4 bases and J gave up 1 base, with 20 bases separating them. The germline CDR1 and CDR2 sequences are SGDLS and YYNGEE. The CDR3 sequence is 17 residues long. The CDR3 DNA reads TGTGCCAGCAGCCCCGGTTTTGGACAGCTCTCGAACACTGAAGCTTTCTTT. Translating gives CASSPGFGQLSNTEAFF.

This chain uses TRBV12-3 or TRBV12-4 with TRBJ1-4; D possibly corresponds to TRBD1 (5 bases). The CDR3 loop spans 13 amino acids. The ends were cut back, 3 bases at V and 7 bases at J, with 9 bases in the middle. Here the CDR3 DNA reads TGTGCCAGCAGTTTGTCAGGGTCTGAAAAACTGTTTTTT. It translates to CASSLSGSEKLFF.

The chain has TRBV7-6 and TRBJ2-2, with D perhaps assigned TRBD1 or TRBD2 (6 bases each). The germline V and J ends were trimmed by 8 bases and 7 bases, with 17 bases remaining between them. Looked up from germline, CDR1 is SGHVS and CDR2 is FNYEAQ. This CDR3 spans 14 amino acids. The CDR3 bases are TGTGCCAGCCTAGGGGGGCTTTATGGCGGGGAGCTGTTTTTT. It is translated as CASLGGLYGGELFF.

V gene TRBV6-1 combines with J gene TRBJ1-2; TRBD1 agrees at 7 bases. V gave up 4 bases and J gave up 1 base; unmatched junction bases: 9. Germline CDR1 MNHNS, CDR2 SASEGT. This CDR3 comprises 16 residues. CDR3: CASSASGQSHNYGYTF. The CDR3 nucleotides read TGTGCCAGCAGTGCGTCGGGACAGAGCCATAACTATGGCTACACCTTC.

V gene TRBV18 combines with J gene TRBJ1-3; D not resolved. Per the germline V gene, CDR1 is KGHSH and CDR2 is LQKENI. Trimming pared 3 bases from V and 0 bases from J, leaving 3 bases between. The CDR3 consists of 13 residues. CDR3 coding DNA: TGTGCCAGCTCACCTGACTCTGGAAACACCATATATTTT. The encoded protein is CASSPDSGNTIYF.